What follows is one T cell receptor (beta chain) and its context. Its antigen is as yet unknown. Original analysis: As immunoSEQ supplied junction-only sequences (without quality scores), filtering differed. Sequencing was performed with immunoSEQ multiplex PCR; in TCRdb, only in-frame clones are kept and a portion is missing. That table furnishes V, J and clone size, whereas the DNA furnished D and trimming. Among roughly 700,000 clones listed, approximately 74% were seen once. The sample originates from a study of shared clonotypes between healthy human individuals. Study information: Participating donors consisted of two women and a few men aged 18 to 49. Study-wide findings and caveats: Rarefaction showed that sequencing of sorted subsets was incomplete (despite large depth). The small donor group covered limited genetic and exposure diversity.

Losses at the gene ends were 6 bases for V and 3 bases for J; bases not matched to a gene: 6. CDR1 is LNHDA and CDR2 is SQIVND in the germline V gene (reference sequence). The CDR3 extends over 15 amino acids. The sample was memory CD4+ T cells sorted from blood. Indicated subset: CD45RA-negative fraction. The rearrangement uses TRBV19 and TRBJ2-2, with 8 bases identical to TRBD1. The clonotype was recovered from a woman in her twenties or thirties in good health. The CDR3 spells CASSYGTGYTGELFF. The CDR3 DNA reads TGTGCCAGTAGCTACGGGACAGGCTACACCGGGGAGCTGTTTTTT.